This T cell receptor (beta chain) stems from a study of T-cell memory formation after mild COVID-19. Findings of the study overall: Balance between CD4 and CD8 was seen in clones contracting day 15 to 85, and a CD4+ lean was seen in later expanders. That cross-reactive memory joined was suggested by some responding clones appearing in pre-infection memory.

The V gene lost 3 bases and the J gene lost 10 bases, with 13 bases spanning the gap. The CDR3 sequence is 14 residues long. Germline lookup yields CDR1 MNHNY and CDR2 SVGAGI (reference sequence). A single record per CDR3 protein comes from TCRdb applying MiXCR to the 5' RACE reads. The top ten clones hold about 8.8% of a sample with some 450,000 distinct CDR3 sequences, 20% of them seen once. Comments on this clonotype: Its matching antigen is unknown.

The sample was PBMCs or a T cell subset sorted from them (not recorded which). The chain uses TRBV6-6 and TRBJ1-6; no definite D call. The receptor was derived from an adult woman who had mild COVID-19 (a few samples of this study predate the infection). Cell type and time point are not known. The CDR3 reads CASSYPSESSPLHF. In DNA form, the CDR3 reads TGTGCCAGCAGTTATCCGTCCGAGAGCTCACCCCTCCACTTT.